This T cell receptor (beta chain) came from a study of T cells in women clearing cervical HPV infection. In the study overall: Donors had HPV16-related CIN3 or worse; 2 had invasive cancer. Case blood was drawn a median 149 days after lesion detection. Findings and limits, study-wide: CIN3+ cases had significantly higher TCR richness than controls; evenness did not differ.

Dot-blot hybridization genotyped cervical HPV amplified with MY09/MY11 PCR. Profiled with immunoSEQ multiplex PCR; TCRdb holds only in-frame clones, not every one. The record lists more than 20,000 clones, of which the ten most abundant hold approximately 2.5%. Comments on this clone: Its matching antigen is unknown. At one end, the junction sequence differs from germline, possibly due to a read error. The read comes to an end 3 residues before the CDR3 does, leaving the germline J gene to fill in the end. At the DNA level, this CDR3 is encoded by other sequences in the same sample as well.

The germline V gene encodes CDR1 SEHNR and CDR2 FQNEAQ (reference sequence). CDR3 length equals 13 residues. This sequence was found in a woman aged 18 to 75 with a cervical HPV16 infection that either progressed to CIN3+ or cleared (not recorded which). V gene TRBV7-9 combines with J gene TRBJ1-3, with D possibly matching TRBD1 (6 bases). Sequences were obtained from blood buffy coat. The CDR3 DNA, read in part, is TGTGCCGGCTGGGGGGGCTCTGGAAACACG. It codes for CAGWGGSGNT. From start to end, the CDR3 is CAGWGGSGNTIYF.